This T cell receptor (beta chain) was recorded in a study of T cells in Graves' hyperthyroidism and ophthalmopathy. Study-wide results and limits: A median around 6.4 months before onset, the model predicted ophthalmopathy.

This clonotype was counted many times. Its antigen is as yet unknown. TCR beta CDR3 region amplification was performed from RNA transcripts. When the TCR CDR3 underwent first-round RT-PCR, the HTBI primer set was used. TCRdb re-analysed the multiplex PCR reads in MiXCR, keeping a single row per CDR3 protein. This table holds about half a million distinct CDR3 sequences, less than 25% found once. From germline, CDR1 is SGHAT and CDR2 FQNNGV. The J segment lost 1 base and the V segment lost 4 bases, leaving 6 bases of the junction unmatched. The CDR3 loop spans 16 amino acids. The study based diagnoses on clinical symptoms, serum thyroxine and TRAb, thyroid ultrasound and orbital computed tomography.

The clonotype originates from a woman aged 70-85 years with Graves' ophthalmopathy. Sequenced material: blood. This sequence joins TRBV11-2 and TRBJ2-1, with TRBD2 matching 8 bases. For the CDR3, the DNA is TGTGCCAGCAGCTCCAGCGGGAGTGGGTCCTACAATGAGCAGTTCTTC. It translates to CASSSSGSGSYNEQFF.